This T cell receptor beta chain is from a study of T cells after yellow fever vaccination. Regarding the study as a whole: Only a minor proportion of clonotypes was detected across both CD4 and CD8 compartments. Subsequent booster samples again held most clones from primary vaccination (96% CD4, over 80% CD8).

The CDR3 consists of 13 residues. CDR1 is MNHEY and CDR2 is SVGAGI in the germline V gene. V lost 8 bases, J lost 2 bases, and 13 bases lay in between. A universal primer site and UMIs were added as TCR cDNA was made by 5'RACE template switching. From the 5' RACE reads, TCRdb called clonotypes with MiXCR, one entry per CDR3 protein. The top ten clones hold less than 0.95% of a sample with 9,500 to 15,000 distinct CDR3 sequences, about 6% of them seen once. By share, this clonotype ranks as medium-sized. V and J are TRBV6-5 and TRBJ2-7; D may be TRBD2 (6 bases). This sequence originates from a young man who received the YFV17D yellow fever vaccine. Sample: PBMCs, either bulk or a sorted T-cell subset (CD4+, CD8+, memory, or dextramer-sorted; not recorded which), taken on the day of the yellow fever booster vaccination. The CDR3 protein is CASCGSGAYEQYF. CDR3 in DNA: TGTGCCAGCTGCGGCTCGGGGGCCTACGAGCAGTACTTC.